The clone carrying this T cell receptor (beta chain) has a handful of counts. Antigen: not known. When the RNA was reverse transcribed, random hexamers were used with an input of roughly 0.45 to 1 ug. Across 54 Vbeta and 13 Jbeta, immunoSEQ multiplex PCR amplified TCR beta CDR3. TCRdb analysed the immunoSEQ multiplex PCR reads with MiXCR anew, one entry per CDR3 protein. The table records about 430,000 distinct CDR3 sequences, roughly 85% of them present only once. Losses at the gene ends were 6 bases for V and 2 bases for J; bases not matched to a gene: 4. This CDR3 comprises 14 residues. The V gene's germline CDR1 is MNHEY and CDR2 SMNVEV (reference sequence). These data originate in a study of CD8 T cells in Susac syndrome. Study conclusions and caveats: The relatively small number of individuals in the TCR sequencing and HLA analysis was acknowledged by the study.

CD8+ and CD4+ T cells from blood underwent TCR beta sequencing. The CD8+ and CD4+ T cells were negatively isolated, with the TEMRA cells enriched by FACS. The source is a human donor with multiple sclerosis. Sequencing was done on a sample of CD8+ T cells from PBMCs. The rearrangement uses TRBV27 and TRBJ2-7, with 10 bases matching TRBD2. As DNA, the CDR3 is TGTGCCAGCAGGCCCGGACTAGCGGCCTACGAGCAGTACTTC. It specifies CASRPGLAAYEQYF.